A selection of T cell receptor beta chains follows, all from one sample in a study of blood T cell repertoires in COVID-19. Repertoires were generated with immunoSEQ multiplex PCR, while TCRdb's copy carries only in-frame clones and drops some. This table holds roughly 110,000 clones, around 89% found once. Sequencing used peripheral blood. The receptor set was obtained from a man aged 45-65 years with active or convalescent COVID-19. CDR3s include the opening cysteine and the closing phenylalanine or tryptophan. The D gene is left open where the match is weak. Some rows mark clone size as missing; the rest say once, few, many or name a class of expanded clone.

CDR3 protein,CDR3 DNA,CDR3 length,D gene,clone size,J gene,V gene
CASSFGGASGYTF,TGTGCCAGCAGTTTTGGGGGCGCGAGTGGCTACACCTTC,13,-,-,TRBJ1-2,TRBV12-3/TRBV12-4
CASSISGSSYEQYF,TGTGCCAGCAGCATTAGCGGGAGCTCCTACGAGCAGTACTTC,14,TRBD2,-,TRBJ2-7,TRBV5-4
CSVVVMSTGELFF,TGCAGCGTTGTTGTCATGAGTACCGGGGAGCTGTTTTTT,13,-,-,TRBJ2-2,TRBV29-1
CASSSPRGNTEAFF,TGTGCCAGCAGCTCTCCGCGGGGGAACACTGAAGCTTTCTTT,14,-,-,TRBJ1-1,TRBV13
CASSYADRGRLDEQFF,TGTGCCAGCAGTTATGCGGACAGGGGTCGTTTAGATGAGCAGTTCTTC,16,TRBD1,-,TRBJ2-1,TRBV6-9
CASPDRGLNTIYF,TGTGCCAGTCCGGACAGGGGGCTGAACACCATATATTTT,13,TRBD1,-,TRBJ1-3,TRBV6-5
CASSPKGPGTSGSNEQFF,TGTGCCAGCAGCCCGAAAGGCCCCGGGACTAGCGGCTCCAATGAGCAGTTCTTC,18,TRBD2,-,TRBJ2-1,TRBV11-3
CASSFRIGGNSGANVLTF,TGTGCCAGCAGCTTCAGAATTGGGGGGAACTCTGGGGCCAACGTCCTGACTTTC,18,-,-,TRBJ2-6,TRBV7-6
CASSQDPAQLNTEAFF,TGCGCCAGCAGCCAAGATCCGGCACAGTTGAACACTGAAGCTTTCTTT,16,-,-,TRBJ1-1,TRBV4-3
CASSLGTGDLDGYTF,TGTGCCAGCAGCTTAGGGACAGGGGATTTGGATGGCTACACCTTC,15,TRBD1,few,TRBJ1-2,TRBV7-9
CAWSVRGTAYGYTF,TGTGCCTGGAGTGTACGAGGGACAGCCTATGGCTACACCTTC,14,TRBD1,-,TRBJ1-2,TRBV30
CAWSVLREKLFF,TGTGCCTGGAGTGTACTCAGGGAAAAACTGTTTTTT,12,-,-,TRBJ1-4,TRBV30
CASSYPGTVRTQYF,TGTGCCAGCAGTTACCCCGGGACAGTGAGGACCCAGTACTTC,14,TRBD1,-,TRBJ2-5,TRBV6-5
CASSSSYGYTF,TGTGCCAGCAGTTCTAGCTATGGCTACACCTTC,11,-,-,TRBJ1-2,TRBV28
CASSLGQGFVHYGYTF,TGTGCCAGCAGTTTGGGACAGGGATTCGTTCACTATGGCTACACCTTC,16,TRBD1,-,TRBJ1-2,TRBV28
CASSVGQGREKLFF,TGTGCCAGTAGTGTTGGACAGGGGCGTGAAAAACTGTTTTTT,14,TRBD1,-,TRBJ1-4,TRBV19
CSAQTYYEQYF,TGCAGTGCTCAAACTTACTACGAGCAGTACTTC,11,-,-,TRBJ2-7,TRBV20-1
CASSVLAGGFEQFF,TGTGCCAGCAGTGTGTTAGCGGGAGGGTTTGAGCAGTTCTTC,14,TRBD2,once,TRBJ2-1,TRBV6-4
CASSGWTSGTLAKNIQYF,TGTGCCAGCAGTGGCTGGACTAGCGGGACTCTAGCCAAAAACATTCAGTACTTC,18,TRBD2,-,TRBJ2-4,TRBV25-1
CASSYGGTSRSEQFF,TGTGCCAGCAGTTACGGGGGGACTAGCAGGAGTGAGCAGTTCTTC,15,TRBD2,once,TRBJ2-1,TRBV6-5
CASSHGTSGSRMGETQYF,TGCGCCAGCAGCCACGGGACTAGCGGGAGCCGAATGGGAGAGACCCAGTACTTC,18,TRBD2,-,TRBJ2-5,TRBV5-1
CASSSIRGRDYGYTF,TGTGCCAGCAGCTCCATAAGGGGGAGGGACTATGGCTACACCTTC,15,-,few,TRBJ1-2,TRBV11-2
CASSFRASGNTIYF,TGTGCCAGCAGTTTCAGGGCGTCTGGAAACACCATATATTTT,14,-,-,TRBJ1-3,TRBV27
CASRPRSGVNTEAFF,TGTGCCAGCCGACCCCGTTCAGGGGTGAACACTGAAGCTTTCTTT,15,-,-,TRBJ1-1,TRBV25-1
CASSQFTGPYSNQPQHF,TGCGCCAGCAGTCAATTTACAGGGCCCTATAGCAATCAGCCCCAGCATTTT,17,-,-,TRBJ1-5,TRBV23-1
CASRLSGRGADTQYF,TGTGCCAGCAGACTAAGCGGACGCGGGGCAGATACGCAGTATTTT,15,-,-,TRBJ2-3,TRBV6-6
CASKAPSESTDTQYF,TGTGCCAGCAAAGCACCTAGCGAGAGCACAGATACGCAGTATTTT,15,-,-,TRBJ2-3,TRBV9
CASSSTVPGANVLTF,TGTGCCAGCTCATCTACAGTCCCAGGGGCCAACGTCCTGACTTTC,15,-,-,TRBJ2-6,TRBV18
CASSQVDRRNTEAFF,TGTGCCAGCAGCCAAGTCGACAGGAGGAACACTGAAGCTTTCTTT,15,-,few,TRBJ1-1,TRBV5-4
CASSPGTSGNTDTQYF,TGTGCCAGCAGCCCAGGGACTAGCGGAAACACAGATACGCAGTATTTT,16,TRBD2,-,TRBJ2-3,TRBV9
CASSLAAYSNQPQHF,TGTGCCAGCAGCTTAGCAGCATATAGCAATCAGCCCCAGCATTTT,15,-,-,TRBJ1-5,TRBV7-8
CAISYVGGMNTEAFF,TGTGCCATCAGCTACGTGGGAGGGATGAACACTGAAGCTTTCTTT,15,-,once,TRBJ1-1,TRBV10-3
CASSTTGTGISGANVLTF,TGTGCCAGTAGTACTACCGGGACAGGGATTTCTGGGGCCAACGTCCTGACTTTC,18,TRBD1,-,TRBJ2-6,TRBV19
CSAETSGSGEQFF,TGCAGCGCCGAGACTAGCGGGAGTGGTGAGCAGTTCTTC,13,TRBD2,-,TRBJ2-1,TRBV29-1
CAISAGGAGVADTQYF,TGTGCCATCAGCGCCGGGGGAGCGGGAGTGGCAGATACGCAGTATTTT,16,TRBD2,-,TRBJ2-3,TRBV10-3
CASSQYGGTDTQYF,TGTGCCAGCAGCCAATACGGTGGCACAGATACGCAGTATTTT,14,-,-,TRBJ2-3,TRBV3-1/TRBV3-2
CASSLRATGELFF,TGTGCCAGCAGTCTCAGGGCCACCGGGGAGCTGTTTTTT,13,-,-,TRBJ2-2,TRBV2
CASSPDGGRATEQFF,TGTGCCAGCAGCCCAGATGGCGGGAGGGCCACTGAGCAGTTCTTC,15,TRBD2,-,TRBJ2-1,TRBV7-9
CASSQETSYNEQFF,TGTGCCAGCAGCCAAGAAACTAGTTACAATGAGCAGTTCTTC,14,-,-,TRBJ2-1,TRBV3-1/TRBV3-2
CASSKGLAGEGGDNEQFF,TGTGCCAGCAGCAAAGGTCTAGCGGGAGAGGGAGGCGACAATGAGCAGTTCTTC,18,-,-,TRBJ2-1,TRBV21-1
CSASPGQGARELFF,TGCAGTGCTAGTCCCGGACAGGGGGCGCGGGAGCTGTTTTTT,14,TRBD1,-,TRBJ2-2,TRBV20-1
CASSEIRDRGYTF,TGTGCCAGCAGTGAGATCCGGGACAGAGGCTACACCTTC,13,TRBD1,-,TRBJ1-2,TRBV2